This TCR beta chain was found in a study of response to subunit inactivated influenza vaccine. V was pared by 1 base and J by 1 base, with 3 bases of the junction left unmatched. CDR1 SGHDT and CDR2 YYEEEE come from the germline V gene. The CDR3 sequence is 16 residues long. TCRdb re-analysed the RT-PCR reads in MiXCR, keeping a single row per CDR3 protein. This repertoire shows 180,000 or so distinct CDR3 sequences, around 12% found once; its top ten account for approximately 32%. These data were likewise used in another study, on T cells expressing NK-cell markers. That source notes: A 5'RACE template switching approach incorporating UMIs was used to make TCR beta cDNA.

The specimen was CD8+ T cells sorted from PBMCs, collected approximately 12 days after vaccination. V gene TRBV5-6 combines with J gene TRBJ2-3; TRBD2 agrees at 10 bases. The TCR was taken from a man in his fifties who received an inactivated influenza vaccine. Written as DNA, the CDR3 is TGTGCCAGCAGCTTGTGGCTAGCGGGAGGCACAGATACGCAGTATTTT. It yields the protein CASSLWLAGGTDTQYF. Based on the CDR3 plus reference TRBV5-6 and TRBJ2-3, the full variable domain is DAGVTQSPTHLIKTRGQQVTLRCSPKSGHDTVSWYQQALGQGPQFIFQYYEEEERQRGNFPDRFSGHQFPNYSSELNVNALLLGDSALYLCASSLWLAGGTDTQYFGPGTRLTVL.